Following are 17 T cell receptor beta chains from one sample sequenced in a study of blood T cell repertoires in COVID-19. Profiled with immunoSEQ multiplex PCR; TCRdb holds only in-frame clones, not every one. The table has more than 350,000 clones, approximately 91% seen once. The source material was PBMCs or T cells enriched from blood (not recorded which). The receptors were gathered from a woman aged 18 to 35 who had been exposed to COVID-19.

The chain joins TRBV2 to TRBJ2-1; TRBD2 matches 9 bases. Losses at the gene ends were 3 bases for V and 3 bases for J; bases not matched to a gene: 12. Germline V gives CDR1 SNHLY, CDR2 FYNNEI. The CDR3 consists of 18 residues. The CDR3, as DNA: TGTGCCAGCAGTGATGGGAGCGGGGGGTCTCCGGGCTACAATGAGCAGTTCTTC. It is translated as CASSDGSGGSPGYNEQFF.

The J gene is TRBJ1-6, the V gene TRBV6-5, with D perhaps matching TRBD1 (5 bases). This CDR3 is 13 amino acids long. V shed 6 bases and J shed 4 bases, with 7 bases lying between them. CDR1 and CDR2 from the germline V gene are MNHEY and SVGAGI. The CDR3 spells CASSREYNSPLHF. As DNA, the CDR3 is TGTGCCAGCAGCAGGGAATATAATTCACCCCTCCACTTT.

V and J are TRBV11-3 and TRBJ1-2; 9 bases are shared with TRBD1. This CDR3 region has 15 residues. Trimming took 5 bases from V and 6 from J; bases not matched to a gene: 10. Germline V gene sequence: CDR1 SGHNT, CDR2 YENEEA. CDR3 sequence: CASSPGGDREDGYTF. The CDR3 DNA reads as TGTGCCAGCAGCCCAGGGGGGGACAGGGAGGATGGCTACACCTTC.

The gene calls are TRBV27 and TRBJ1-6; a weak D match, TRBD1 (6 bases). Trimming took 6 bases from V and 11 from J, leaving 17 bases between them. The CDR3 covers 14 residues. The germline CDR1 and CDR2 sequences are MNHEY and SMNVEV (reference sequence). CDR3 loop: CASRLGGPAAPLHF. The CDR3 DNA reads TGTGCCAGCAGGCTCGGGGGGCCAGCGGCACCCCTCCACTTT.

The V call is TRBV5-1, the J call TRBJ2-7, with D maybe TRBD2 (5 bases). Germline CDR1 SGHRS, CDR2 YFSETQ. V gave up 5 bases and J gave up 5 bases, with 17 bases separating them. This CDR3 is built from 14 residues. DNA of the CDR3: TGCGCCAGCAGGGAGGAGGATATGGCGAACGAGCAGTACTTC. This codes for CASREEDMANEQYF.

CDR3 residues: CASSLGDSPTNYGYTF. Here the CDR3 DNA reads TGCGCCAGCAGCTTGGGCGACAGCCCGACTAACTATGGCTACACCTTC. V usage is TRBV5-1 and J usage is TRBJ1-2, with a weak D call TRBD1 (5 bases). From germline, CDR1 is SGHRS and CDR2 YFSETQ. The V and J ends lost 0 bases and 0 bases respectively, with 12 bases between them. This CDR3 spans 16 amino acids.

The rearrangement links TRBV10-3 to TRBJ2-1; tentatively, D is TRBD1 (6 bases). Germline V gene sequence: CDR1 ENHRY, CDR2 SYGVKD. The CDR3 runs 15 residues. The V and J ends lost 8 bases and 0 bases respectively, with 14 bases between them. CDR3 sequence (DNA): TGTGCCATCGAGGCTGGACAGAGCTCCTACAATGAGCAGTTCTTC. Encoded protein: CAIEAGQSSYNEQFF.

The chain joins TRBV6-5 to TRBJ1-2; weak D call: TRBD1 (5 bases). Germline CDR1 reads MNHEY; CDR2 reads SVGAGI. The CDR3 runs to 13 residues. The V end was cut by 6 bases, the J end by 7 bases, with 15 bases between. Written as DNA, the CDR3 is TGTGCCAGCAGGACAACGCAGGGAACTGGCTACACCTTC. Protein product: CASRTTQGTGYTF.

The V gene is TRBV30, the J gene TRBJ1-3, with D tentatively TRBD1 (6 bases). In germline, CDR1 is GTSNPN, CDR2 SVGIG (reference sequence). This CDR3 is built from 15 residues. Trimming shortened V by 4 bases and J by 0 bases, and 13 bases separated the two germline ends. CDR3 nucleotide sequence: TGTGCCTGGATTACCGGGACAAACTCTGGAAACACCATATATTTT. This codes for CAWITGTNSGNTIYF.

The rearrangement links TRBV19 to TRBJ2-7; tentatively, D is TRBD2 (7 bases). V was cut by 1 base and J by 3 bases, with 13 bases left in between. Germline V gene lookup returns CDR1 LNHDA and CDR2 SQIVND (reference sequence). This CDR3 is 15 amino acids long. The CDR3 spells CASSIAVGGDYEQYF. DNA of the CDR3: TGTGCCAGTAGTATAGCTGTAGGGGGGGACTACGAGCAGTACTTC.

The chain joins TRBV20-1 to TRBJ2-7; unclear D gene. Germline assignment: CDR1 DFQATT and CDR2 SNEGSKA (reference sequence). CDR3 length: 10 amino acids. V shed 5 bases and J shed 2 bases, with 4 bases lying between them. CDR3 DNA: TGCAGTGCTCGGGCCTACGAGCAGTACTTC. Its protein product is CSARAYEQYF.

The rearrangement links TRBV19 to TRBJ1-2, with 9 bases that match TRBD1. The junction had 5 bases not matched to a gene; V was cut back by 2 bases and J by 4 bases. The CDR3 runs 15 residues. The germline CDR1 and CDR2 sequences are LNHDA and SQIVND (reference sequence). CDR3 protein: CASSILGTGFYGYTF. The CDR3 coding sequence is TGTGCCAGTAGTATATTGGGGACAGGGTTCTATGGCTACACCTTC.

The chain joins TRBV13 to TRBJ1-1, with D tentatively TRBD1 (5 bases). Trimming took off 4 bases at V and 2 bases at J, with 8 bases between the two ends. Germline CDR1 PRHDT, CDR2 FYEKMQ (reference sequence). This CDR3 region has 13 residues. The CDR3 DNA follows: TGTGCCAGCAGCTATACAGGAAACACTGAAGCTTTCTTT. Its translation is CASSYTGNTEAFF.

The chain uses TRBV23-1 and TRBJ1-1, with D possibly being TRBD1 (6 bases). TRBV23-1 carries the ORF label, with uncertain function. The CDR3 runs to 16 residues. V was pared by 1 base and J by 7 bases, with 19 bases between. The CDR3 is CASSQFTQRGGDEAFF. Here the CDR3 DNA reads TGCGCCAGCAGTCAATTCACCCAGCGGGGGGGCGATGAAGCTTTCTTT.

This chain links TRBV12-3 or TRBV12-4 with TRBJ1-2; D remains ambiguous. The CDR3 is 11 amino acids. The V end was cut by 6 bases, the J end by 7 bases, with 9 bases between. The CDR3 here is CASRKESGYTF. Written as DNA, the CDR3 is TGTGCCAGCAGGAAGGAGTCTGGCTACACCTTC.

The chain carries TRBV5-6 and TRBJ2-1, with 8 positions matching TRBD1. Germline-derived CDR1 and CDR2 are SGHDT and YYEEEE. The V segment lost 1 base and the J segment 5 bases; nucleotides outside the gene matches: 8. The CDR3 has 16 residues. The CDR3 DNA sequence: TGTGCCAGCAGCTTGCTTGGGCAGGGGGCCCACAATGAGCAGTTCTTC. Amino acids: CASSLLGQGAHNEQFF.

The V gene is TRBV27, the J gene TRBJ2-3, with D hard to call. The CDR3 is 14 residues long. The germline gives CDR1 MNHEY, CDR2 SMNVEV (reference sequence). Trimming removed 0 bases from V and 5 bases from J, with 9 bases in between. CDR3 in amino acids: CASSLSGPLDTQYF. CDR3 coding DNA: TGTGCCAGCAGTTTATCGGGCCCTTTAGATACGCAGTATTTT.